These 6 T cell receptor beta chains were all obtained from the same sample, sequenced in a study of shared clonotypes between healthy human individuals. The method was immunoSEQ multiplex PCR; TCRdb's version includes in-frame clones alone and lacks a portion of them. This sample has over a million clones, with roughly 96% found just once. The sequenced sample was naive CD4+ T cells sorted from blood. Noted subset: CD45RA+ positively selected. The origin of the receptors is a man between 25 and 39 years old in good health.

This clone was recorded once. This chain links TRBV7-8 with TRBJ2-5, with 13 bases fitting TRBD2. This CDR3 has 16 amino acids. From germline, CDR1 is SGHVS and CDR2 FQNEAQ. Trimming removed 5 bases from V and 5 bases from J; junction bases left unmatched: 8. The CDR3 protein is CASSPGLAGVRETQYF. The DNA of the CDR3 is TGTGCCAGCAGCCCTGGACTAGCGGGAGTACGGGAGACCCAGTACTTC.

The chain carries TRBV11-2 and TRBJ2-7; no definite D call. The CDR3 covers 14 residues. With 3 bases removed from V and 4 bases from J, the gap between germline ends came to 13 bases. CDR1 is SGHAT, CDR2 FQNNGV, per germline. CDR3 region: CASSFGLKGYEQYF. The CDR3 DNA is TGTGCCAGCAGCTTCGGGCTCAAAGGGTACGAGCAGTACTTC. Full variable domain (outside the CDR3, taken from reference TRBV11-2 and TRBJ2-7): EAGVAQSPRYKIIEKRQSVAFWCNPISGHATLYWYQQILGQGPKLLIQFQNNGVVDDSQLPKDRFSAERLKGVDSTLKIQPAKLEDSAVYLCASSFGLKGYEQYFGPGTRLTVT.

J is TRBJ2-1 and V is TRBV7-2; no definite D call. The germline CDR1 and CDR2 sequences are SGHTA and FQGNSA. V gave up 4 bases and J gave up 0 bases, with 16 bases separating them. The CDR3 contains 17 residues. CDR3 in amino acids: CASSSGLQTSSYNEQFF. CDR3 bases: TGTGCCAGCAGCTCCGGCCTACAGACGAGCTCCTACAATGAGCAGTTCTTC. The full variable domain, with the rest looked up from reference TRBV7-2 and TRBJ2-1, is GAGVSQSPSNKVTEKGKDVELRCDPISGHTALYWYRQSLGQGLEFLIYFQGNSAPDKSGLPSDRFSAERTGGSVSTLTIQRTQQEDSAVYLCASSSGLQTSSYNEQFFGPGTRLTVL.

This sequence joins TRBV2 and TRBJ1-1; unclear D gene. V was trimmed by 3 bases and J by 5 bases, leaving 10 bases between them. This CDR3 has 13 amino acids. CDR1 and CDR2 (germline): SNHLY, FYNNEI. CDR3 in DNA: TGTGCCAGCAGTGATGAGGAAGGAACTGAAGCTTTCTTT. Translated, it gives CASSDEEGTEAFF.

V usage is TRBV21-1 and J usage is TRBJ2-1; TRBD2, the D gene given by the table, was not confirmed from the DNA. TRBV21-1 is assigned pseudogene status. CDR3 length equals 17 residues. CDR3 in DNA: TGTGCCAGCAGCAAAGGGCCCAGGCTACAGAGGGCCAATGAGCAGTTCTTC. It codes for CASSKGPRLQRANEQFF.

This rearrangement joins TRBV5-5 to TRBJ2-2, with D unresolved. Trimming removed 3 bases at V and 4 bases at J, with 13 bases between. Germline-derived CDR1 and CDR2 are SGHKS and YYEKEE (reference sequence). The CDR3 extends over 15 amino acids. The CDR3 nucleotides read TGTGCCAGCAGCTCTGACTCTTGGCTCACCGGGGAGCTGTTTTTT. It is translated as CASSSDSWLTGELFF.